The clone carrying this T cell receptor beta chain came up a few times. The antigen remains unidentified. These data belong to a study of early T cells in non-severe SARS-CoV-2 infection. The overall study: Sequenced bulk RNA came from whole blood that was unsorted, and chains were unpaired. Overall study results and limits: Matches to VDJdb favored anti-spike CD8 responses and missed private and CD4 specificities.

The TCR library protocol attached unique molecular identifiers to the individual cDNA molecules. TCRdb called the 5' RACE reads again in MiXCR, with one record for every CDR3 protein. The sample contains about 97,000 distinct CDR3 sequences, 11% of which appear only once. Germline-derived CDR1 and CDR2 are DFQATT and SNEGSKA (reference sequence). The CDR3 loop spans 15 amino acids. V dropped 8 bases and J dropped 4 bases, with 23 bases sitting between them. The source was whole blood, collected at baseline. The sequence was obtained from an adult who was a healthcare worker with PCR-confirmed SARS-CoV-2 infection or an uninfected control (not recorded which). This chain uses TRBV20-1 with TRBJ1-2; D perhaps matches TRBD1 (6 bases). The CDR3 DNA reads TGCAGTACAGACCAGGGGTTCGCGGGCGGCTATGGCTACACCTTC. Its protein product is CSTDQGFAGGYGYTF.